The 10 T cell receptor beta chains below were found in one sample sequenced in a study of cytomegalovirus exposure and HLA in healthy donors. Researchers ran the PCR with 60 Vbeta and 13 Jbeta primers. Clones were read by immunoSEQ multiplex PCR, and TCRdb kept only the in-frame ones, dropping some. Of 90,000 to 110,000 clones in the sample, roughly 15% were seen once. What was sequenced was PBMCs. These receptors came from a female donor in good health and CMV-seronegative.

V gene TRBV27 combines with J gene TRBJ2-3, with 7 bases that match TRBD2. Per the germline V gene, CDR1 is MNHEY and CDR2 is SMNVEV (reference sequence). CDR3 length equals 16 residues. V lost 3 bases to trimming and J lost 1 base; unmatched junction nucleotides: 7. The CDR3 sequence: CASSLGGSGRTDTQYF. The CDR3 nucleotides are TGTGCCAGCAGTTTGGGCGGGAGCGGCCGCACAGATACGCAGTATTTT.

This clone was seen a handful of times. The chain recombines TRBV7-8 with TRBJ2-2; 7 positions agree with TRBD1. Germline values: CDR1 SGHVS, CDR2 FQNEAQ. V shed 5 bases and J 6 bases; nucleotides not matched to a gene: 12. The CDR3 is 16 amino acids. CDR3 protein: CASSPPGTARAGELFF. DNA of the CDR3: TGTGCCAGCAGCCCGCCCGGGACAGCTCGAGCCGGGGAGCTGTTTTTT.

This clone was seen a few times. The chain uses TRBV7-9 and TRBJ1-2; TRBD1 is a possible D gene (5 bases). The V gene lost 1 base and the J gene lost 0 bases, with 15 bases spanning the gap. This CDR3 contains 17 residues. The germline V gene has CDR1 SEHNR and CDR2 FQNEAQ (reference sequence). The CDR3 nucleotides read TGTGCCAGCAGCTTAGGACTGCGGGACCGCACTAACTATGGCTACACCTTC. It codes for CASSLGLRDRTNYGYTF.

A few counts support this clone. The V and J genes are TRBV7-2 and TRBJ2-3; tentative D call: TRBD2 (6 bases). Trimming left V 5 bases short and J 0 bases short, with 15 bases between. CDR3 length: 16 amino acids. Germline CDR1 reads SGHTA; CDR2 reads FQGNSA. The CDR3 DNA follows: TGTGCCAGCAGCGCCGGAGGGCCCTCTAGCACAGATACGCAGTATTTT. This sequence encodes CASSAGGPSSTDTQYF.

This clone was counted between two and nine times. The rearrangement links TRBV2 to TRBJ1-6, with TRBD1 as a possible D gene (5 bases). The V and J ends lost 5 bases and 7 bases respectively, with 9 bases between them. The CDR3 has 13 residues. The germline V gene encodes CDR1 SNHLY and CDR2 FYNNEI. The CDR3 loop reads CASSSGGNSPLHF. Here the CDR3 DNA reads TGTGCCAGCAGTTCGGGGGGGAATTCACCCCTCCACTTT.

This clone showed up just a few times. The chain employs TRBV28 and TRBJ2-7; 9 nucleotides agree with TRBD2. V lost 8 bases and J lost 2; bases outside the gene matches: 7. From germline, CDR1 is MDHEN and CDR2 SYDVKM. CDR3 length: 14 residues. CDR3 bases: TGTGCCAGCCTTGCGGGAGGGCGGGCCTACGAGCAGTACTTC. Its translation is CASLAGGRAYEQYF.

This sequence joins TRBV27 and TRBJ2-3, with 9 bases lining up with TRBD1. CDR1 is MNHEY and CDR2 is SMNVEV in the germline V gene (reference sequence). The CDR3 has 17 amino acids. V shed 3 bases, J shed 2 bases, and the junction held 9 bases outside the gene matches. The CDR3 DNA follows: TGTGCCAGCAGTTTTGGGGACAGGGCAATTCTCACAGATACGCAGTATTTT. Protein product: CASSFGDRAILTDTQYF.

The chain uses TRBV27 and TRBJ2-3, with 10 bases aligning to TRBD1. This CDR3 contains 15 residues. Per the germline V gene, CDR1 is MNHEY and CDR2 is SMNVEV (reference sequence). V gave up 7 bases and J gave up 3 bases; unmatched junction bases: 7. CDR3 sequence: CASNHWDRGTDTQYF. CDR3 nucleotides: TGTGCCAGCAACCACTGGGACAGGGGTACAGATACGCAGTATTTT.

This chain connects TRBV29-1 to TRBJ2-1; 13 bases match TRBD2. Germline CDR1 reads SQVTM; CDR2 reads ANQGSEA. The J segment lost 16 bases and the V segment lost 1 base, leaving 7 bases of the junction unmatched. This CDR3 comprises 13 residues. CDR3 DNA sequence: TGCAGCGTTGAAGGGACTAGCGGGAGATTGAATTTCTTC. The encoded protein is CSVEGTSGRLNFF.

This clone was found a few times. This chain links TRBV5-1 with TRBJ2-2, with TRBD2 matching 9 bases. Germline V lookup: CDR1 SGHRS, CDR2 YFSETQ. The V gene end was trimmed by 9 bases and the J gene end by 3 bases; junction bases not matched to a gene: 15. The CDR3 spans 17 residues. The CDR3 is CATAQSGGGADTGELFF. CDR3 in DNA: TGCGCCACCGCGCAGTCTGGCGGGGGGGCCGACACCGGGGAGCTGTTTTTT.